This T cell receptor (beta chain) is drawn from a study of control samples from healthy donors and cancer patients. Trimming removed 4 bases at V and 2 bases at J, with 9 bases between. This CDR3 contains 13 residues. Germline V CDR1 and CDR2: SGHRS, YFSETQ. The method was immunoSEQ multiplex PCR; TCRdb's version includes in-frame clones alone and lacks a portion of them. This table holds around 190,000 clones, around 89% found once. The clonotype was recovered from a woman in her 50s in good health. V and J are TRBV5-1 and TRBJ2-5; perhaps TRBD1 as D (6 bases). The sequencing sample was made of blood. This CDR3 is CASSRGQQETQYF. In DNA, the CDR3 is TGCGCCAGCAGCCGAGGACAGCAAGAGACCCAGTACTTC.